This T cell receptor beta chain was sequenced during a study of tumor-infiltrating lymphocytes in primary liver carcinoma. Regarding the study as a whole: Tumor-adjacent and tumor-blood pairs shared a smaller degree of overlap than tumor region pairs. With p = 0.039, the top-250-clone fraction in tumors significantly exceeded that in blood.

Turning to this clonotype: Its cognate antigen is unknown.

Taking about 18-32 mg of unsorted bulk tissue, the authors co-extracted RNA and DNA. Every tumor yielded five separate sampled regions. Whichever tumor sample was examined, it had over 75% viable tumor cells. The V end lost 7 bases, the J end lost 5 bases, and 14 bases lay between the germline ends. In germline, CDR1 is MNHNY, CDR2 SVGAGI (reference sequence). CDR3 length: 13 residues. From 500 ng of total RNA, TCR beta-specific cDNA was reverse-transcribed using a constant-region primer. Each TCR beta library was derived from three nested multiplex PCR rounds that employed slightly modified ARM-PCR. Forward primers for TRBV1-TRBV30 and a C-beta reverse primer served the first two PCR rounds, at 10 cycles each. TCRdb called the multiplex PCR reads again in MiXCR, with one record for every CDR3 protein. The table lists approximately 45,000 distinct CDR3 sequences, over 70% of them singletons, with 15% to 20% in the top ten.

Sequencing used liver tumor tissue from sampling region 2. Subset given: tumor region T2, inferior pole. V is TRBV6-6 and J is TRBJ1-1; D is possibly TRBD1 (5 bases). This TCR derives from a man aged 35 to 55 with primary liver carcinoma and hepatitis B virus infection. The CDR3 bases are TGTGCCAGCATCACGGGGGTGACTACTGAAGCTTTCTTT. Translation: CASITGVTTEAFF.